The count of the clone carrying this T cell receptor beta chain is one. Clones were sequenced by immunoSEQ multiplex PCR, and TCRdb holds only the in-frame ones, with some missing. The sample lists around 80,000 clones, roughly nine tenths occurring once. The sample comes from a study of technical replicates of blood from several donors. The CDR3 length is 15 residues. Between the trimmed V and J ends, which lost 6 bases and 0 bases, there was a span of 11 bases. CDR1 KGHSH and CDR2 LQKENI come from the germline V gene. Sequenced material: T cells isolated from PBMCs. The TCR sequence derives from a human donor in good health. J is TRBJ2-2 and V is TRBV18, with TRBD1 as a possible D gene (5 bases). Written as DNA, the CDR3 is TGTGCCAGCTCGCTGGGGCAGGCGAACACCGGGGAGCTGTTTTTT. Protein sequence: CASSLGQANTGELFF.